These 23 T cell receptor beta chains originate from one sample sequenced in a study of T cells in localized non-small cell lung cancer. Here immunoSEQ multiplex PCR was the method, and the copy in TCRdb shows in-frame clones only, minus some. The sample includes about 40,000 clones, more than 85% seen only once; the top ten take 3.5%. The starting material was peripheral blood, obtained before any cancer treatment. The receptor set was obtained from a man aged 18 to 50 with stage I lung adenocarcinoma.

The V and J genes are TRBV13 and TRBJ1-2, with D perhaps TRBD1 (5 bases). The CDR3 spans 12 residues. Germline CDR1 PRHDT, CDR2 FYEKMQ (reference sequence). With 4 bases removed from V and 4 bases from J, the gap between germline ends came to 7 bases. This chain's CDR3 is CASSSRGYGYTF. The DNA of the CDR3 is TGTGCCAGCAGCTCGAGGGGCTATGGCTACACCTTC. Drawing the rest from reference TRBV13 and TRBJ1-2, the complete variable domain is AAGVIQSPRHLIKEKRETATLKCYPIPRHDTVYWYQQGPGQDPQFLISFYEKMQSDKGSIPDRFSAQQFSDYHSELNMSSLELGDSALYFCASSSRGYGYTFGSGTRLTVV.

The rearrangement uses TRBV6-6 and TRBJ1-1, with TRBD1 matching over 8 bases. CDR1 and CDR2 from the germline V gene are MNHNY and SVGAGI (reference sequence). This CDR3 contains 16 residues. V trimming: 0 bases; J trimming: 1 base; junction bases outside the gene matches: 4. The CDR3 region has the DNA TGTGCCAGCAGTTACTCCCTACAGGGGGGGAACACTGAAGCTTTCTTT. Its protein product is CASSYSLQGGNTEAFF.

V is TRBV12-5 and J is TRBJ2-1; 14 bases are a match to TRBD2. Germline V gene data show CDR1 as LGHNT and CDR2 as FRNRAP. V dropped 2 bases and J dropped 5; count of bases not matched to a gene: 5. The CDR3 consists of 17 residues. CDR3: CASGLRTSGGNHNEQFF. In DNA form, the CDR3 reads TGTGCTAGTGGTTTGCGGACTAGCGGGGGGAATCACAATGAGCAGTTCTTC.

V is TRBV7-2 and J is TRBJ2-7; D is unclear. The CDR3 contains 15 residues. Looked up from germline, CDR1 is SGHTA and CDR2 is FQGNSA. V lost 0 bases to trimming and J lost 2 bases, with 11 bases between them. CDR3 nucleotides: TGTGCCAGCAGCTTAGCCTCCGGCCCGACCTACGAGCAGTACTTC. The encoded protein is CASSLASGPTYEQYF.

The J gene is TRBJ2-3, the V gene TRBV13; 11 nucleotides agree with TRBD2. CDR1 and CDR2 (germline): PRHDT, FYEKMQ (reference sequence). V shed 4 bases, J shed 1 base, and the junction held 1 base outside the gene matches. This CDR3 comprises 15 residues. CDR3 nucleotide sequence: TGTGCCAGCAGCTCGGGACTAGCGGGCACAGATACGCAGTATTTT. It specifies CASSSGLAGTDTQYF.

A few counts support this clone. The chain couples TRBV18 to TRBJ1-1; D unresolved. Per germline, CDR1 KGHSH and CDR2 LQKENI. Trimming left V 0 bases short and J 0 bases short, with 11 bases between. CDR3 length equals 16 residues. In nucleotides, the CDR3 is TGTGCCAGCTCACCACCGGCGGCTCAGGTGAACACTGAAGCTTTCTTT. Protein product: CASSPPAAQVNTEAFF.

V usage is TRBV5-8 and J usage is TRBJ2-7, with D possibly matching TRBD1 (6 bases). This CDR3 is built from 14 residues. Deletions cut 2 bases from V and 2 bases from J, with 11 bases between. Germline CDR1 reads SGHTS; CDR2 reads YDEGEE. Written as DNA, the CDR3 is TGTGCCAGCAGCTTAATCCAGGGGACCTACGAGCAGTACTTC. Protein sequence: CASSLIQGTYEQYF. Full variable domain (missing parts from reference TRBV5-8 and TRBJ2-7): EAGVTQSPTHLIKTRGQQATLRCSPISGHTSVYWYQQALGLGLQFLLWYDEGEERNRGNFPPRFSGRQFPNYSSELNVNALELEDSALYLCASSLIQGTYEQYFGPGTRLTVT.

In DNA, the CDR3 is TGTGCCAGCTCAAAGCCGGGACAGGGAAATCAAGAGACCCAGTACTTC. Protein sequence: CASSKPGQGNQETQYF. The chain uses TRBV19 and TRBJ2-5; 9 bases match TRBD1. The trim removed 9 bases at V and 2 bases at J, leaving 13 bases unmatched. This CDR3 comprises 16 residues. Germline CDR1 LNHDA, CDR2 SQIVND (reference sequence).

This chain connects TRBV13 to TRBJ1-2, with D possibly being TRBD1 (5 bases). Germline V gene sequence: CDR1 PRHDT, CDR2 FYEKMQ (reference sequence). V lost 0 bases, J lost 8 bases, and 13 bases lay in between. The CDR3 totals 14 residues. The CDR3, as DNA: TGTGCCAGCAGCTTAGGAGAGGGGATGAAGGGCTACACCTTC. Its translation: CASSLGEGMKGYTF.

CDR3 loop: CASSSRTDRVRVNTEAFF. DNA for the CDR3: TGTGCCAGTAGTTCGCGGACGGACAGGGTGCGGGTGAACACTGAAGCTTTCTTT. This chain joins TRBV19 and TRBJ1-1, with 8 bases that match TRBD1. V shed 5 bases and J 0 bases; nucleotides not matched to a gene: 14. Germline V lookup: CDR1 LNHDA, CDR2 SQIVND (reference sequence). This CDR3 is built from 18 residues. Using reference TRBV19 and TRBJ1-1 for the parts outside the CDR3, the full variable domain is DGGITQSPKYLFRKEGQNVTLSCEQNLNHDAMYWYRQDPGQGLRLIYYSQIVNDFQKGDIAEGYSVSREKKESFPLTVTSAQKNPTAFYLCASSSRTDRVRVNTEAFFGQGTRLTVV.

The rearrangement links TRBV2 to TRBJ2-1; tentatively, D is TRBD2 (6 bases). V was shortened by 0 bases and J by 7 bases, with 19 bases between the two germline ends. The CDR3 is 17 amino acids. CDR1 and CDR2 (germline): SNHLY, FYNNEI. For the CDR3, the DNA is TGTGCCAGCAGTGAAGCGATCGCTACCTTTGGGGGGAATGAGCAGTTCTTC. Translating gives CASSEAIATFGGNEQFF.

The chain employs TRBV28 and TRBJ1-1; 7 bases map to TRBD1. V trimming: 6 bases; J trimming: 10 bases; junction bases outside the gene matches: 17. This CDR3 has 15 amino acids. The germline CDR1 and CDR2 sequences are MDHEN and SYDVKM. The CDR3 region has the DNA TGTGCCAGCAGCCGATCAACCCAGGGGGGCAAAGGAGCTTTCTTT. Encoded protein: CASSRSTQGGKGAFF.

The chain couples TRBV6-6 to TRBJ1-5; D is possibly TRBD1 (6 bases). The CDR3 consists of 15 residues. Per germline, CDR1 MNHNY and CDR2 SVGAGI (reference sequence). Trimming stripped 0 bases from V and 3 bases from J, with 9 bases between. In DNA form, the CDR3 reads TGTGCCAGCAGTTACTCAGGGGGGGTCAATCAGCCCCAGCATTTT. Encoded protein: CASSYSGGVNQPQHF.

V gene TRBV7-2 combines with J gene TRBJ2-1, with D possibly matching TRBD2 (5 bases). The germline V gene encodes CDR1 SGHTA and CDR2 FQGNSA. This CDR3 region has 14 residues. V was pared by 2 bases and J by 5 bases, with 10 bases between. In DNA, the CDR3 is TGTGCCAGCAGCTTACATGAGCGGAACAATGAGCAGTTCTTC. This codes for CASSLHERNNEQFF.

The chain links TRBV7-2 to TRBJ1-2; D is unclear. The CDR3 is 15 amino acids. V lost 7 bases to trimming and J lost 4 bases, with 19 bases between them. Per germline, CDR1 SGHTA and CDR2 FQGNSA. The CDR3 sequence is CASNEDGGVVYGYTF. The CDR3 DNA is TGTGCCAGCAACGAGGACGGTGGAGTGGTCTATGGCTACACCTTC.

This chain connects TRBV11-3 to TRBJ2-7; possibly TRBD2 for D (5 bases). The CDR3 has 16 residues. CDR1 and CDR2 from the germline V gene are SGHNT and YENEEA. V lost 0 bases and J 6 bases, leaving 18 bases between the germline ends. The CDR3 DNA is TGTGCCAGCAGCTTAGATGGAGGAAGGACTTGGTGCGAGCAGTACTTC. Translating it yields CASSLDGGRTWCEQYF.

V and J are TRBV6-1 and TRBJ2-3; TRBD1 aligns across 9 bases. This CDR3 spans 14 amino acids. Per germline, CDR1 MNHNS and CDR2 SASEGT. V gave up 4 bases and J gave up 6 bases; unmatched junction bases: 5. CDR3 in amino acids: CASSAGTGSDTQYF. Here the CDR3 DNA reads TGTGCCAGCAGTGCGGGGACAGGGTCCGATACGCAGTATTTT.

The chain uses TRBV11-2 and TRBJ2-1; tentative D call: TRBD1 (7 bases). The V gene lost 1 base and the J gene lost 5 bases, with 12 bases spanning the gap. The V gene's germline CDR1 is SGHAT and CDR2 FQNNGV. The CDR3 has 15 amino acids. The CDR3 nucleotides read TGTGCCAGCAGCTTAGGCGGGACAGTGAACAATGAGCAGTTCTTC. Translating it yields CASSLGGTVNNEQFF. Variable domain in full (rest from reference TRBV11-2 and TRBJ2-1): EAGVAQSPRYKIIEKRQSVAFWCNPISGHATLYWYQQILGQGPKLLIQFQNNGVVDDSQLPKDRFSAERLKGVDSTLKIQPAKLEDSAVYLCASSLGGTVNNEQFFGPGTRLTVL.

The chain carries TRBV18 and TRBJ1-2, with TRBD1 matching over 9 bases. The CDR3 covers 15 residues. CDR1 is KGHSH, CDR2 LQKENI, per germline. V lost 3 bases and J lost 4; bases outside the gene matches: 6. The CDR3 here is CASSPIRTGAYGYTF. The CDR3 coding sequence is TGTGCCAGCTCACCGATCCGGACAGGGGCCTATGGCTACACCTTC. Variable domain in full (rest from reference TRBV18 and TRBJ1-2): NAGVMQNPRHLVRRRGQEARLRCSPMKGHSHVYWYRQLPEEGLKFMVYLQKENIIDESGMPKERFSAEFPKEGPSILRIQQVVRGDSAAYFCASSPIRTGAYGYTFGSGTRLTVV.

The V and J genes are TRBV5-1 and TRBJ1-4; 10 bases agree with TRBD1. Germline loops: CDR1 SGHRS, CDR2 YFSETQ. Trimming at V came to 3 bases and at J to 4 bases, leaving 3 bases not matched to a gene. This CDR3 comprises 15 residues. The CDR3 here is CASSWGTGVNEKLFF. The CDR3 region has the DNA TGCGCCAGCAGCTGGGGGACAGGGGTTAATGAAAAACTGTTTTTT.

V is TRBV5-8 and J is TRBJ1-2, with 7 bases that match TRBD1. J gave up 4 bases and V 5 bases, and 11 bases lay outside the gene matches. CDR3 length: 15 amino acids. Germline V lookup: CDR1 SGHTS, CDR2 YDEGEE. The CDR3 region is CASRTRGGSGYGYTF. The CDR3 DNA follows: TGTGCCAGCAGAACCAGGGGGGGAAGCGGCTATGGCTACACCTTC.

This clone has only a few counts. The rearrangement links TRBV18 to TRBJ1-1; 8 bases fit TRBD1. There are 16 residues in the CDR3. The germline gives CDR1 KGHSH, CDR2 LQKENI. V was pared by 3 bases and J by 0 bases, with 6 bases of the junction left unmatched. The CDR3 protein is CASSPNTGGLNTEAFF. The CDR3, as DNA: TGTGCCAGCTCACCGAATACAGGGGGACTGAACACTGAAGCTTTCTTT.

The V gene is TRBV28, the J gene TRBJ1-3; D is perhaps TRBD1 (6 bases). Trimming cost V 3 bases and J 5 bases, with 11 bases left between them. CDR3 length: 14 residues. The germline V gene has CDR1 MDHEN and CDR2 SYDVKM. CDR3 nucleotide sequence: TGTGCCAGCAGTTTGGGGGGCATAAGAAACACCATATATTTT. Amino acids: CASSLGGIRNTIYF.